This passage covers 24 T cell receptor beta chains from one sample sequenced in a study of blood T cell repertoires in COVID-19. TCRdb's table, derived via immunoSEQ multiplex PCR, lists solely in-frame clones and lacks some. The table shows some 300,000 clones, with around 89% occurring only once. Sequenced material: PBMCs or T cells enriched from blood (not recorded which). The receptor source for this set is a woman aged 55 to 70 in a cohort exposed to, infected with or recovered from COVID-19 (not recorded which).

This clone was recorded only once. This chain connects TRBV9 to TRBJ2-1; the match to TRBD2 covers 8 bases. CDR1 and CDR2 from the germline V gene are SGDLS and YYNGEE. CDR3 length equals 17 residues. The V gene end was trimmed by 3 bases and the J gene end by 8 bases; junction bases not matched to a gene: 16. In nucleotides, the CDR3 is TGTGCCAGCAGCGGCTCAACTAGCGGTCAACGGGGAGATGAGCAGTTCTTC. This translates into CASSGSTSGQRGDEQFF.

The rearrangement uses TRBV6-5 and TRBJ2-1; D is uncertain. The CDR3 is 13 residues long. Germline V lookup: CDR1 MNHEY, CDR2 SVGAGI. Trimming removed 5 bases from V and 8 bases from J, with 13 bases in between. The CDR3: CASSNPTDDEQFF. The CDR3, as DNA: TGTGCCAGCAGTAACCCTACAGACGATGAGCAGTTCTTC.

The V and J genes are TRBV3-1 (or the pseudogene TRBV3-2) and TRBJ2-3; TRBD2 agrees at 8 bases. V trimming: 4 bases; J trimming: 1 base; junction bases outside the gene matches: 7. Germline CDR1 LGHDT, CDR2 YNNKEL (reference sequence). The CDR3 consists of 16 residues. In DNA form, the CDR3 reads TGTGCCAGCAGCCGGGGCCGGGGGGGAGGCACAGATACGCAGTATTTT. This codes for CASSRGRGGGTDTQYF.

The genes are TRBV4-1 and TRBJ2-7; 7 bases map to TRBD2. The junction had 6 bases not matched to a gene; V was cut back by 1 base and J by 6 bases. The CDR3 is 14 amino acids. The germline V gene encodes CDR1 MGHRA and CDR2 YSYEKL. The CDR3 sequence is CASSQGGGGSEQYF. CDR3 nucleotides: TGCGCCAGCAGCCAAGGTGGGGGGGGGAGCGAGCAGTACTTC.

The chain has TRBV19 and TRBJ1-1, with TRBD1 matching over 9 bases. The V segment lost 6 bases and the J segment 2 bases; nucleotides outside the gene matches: 10. The CDR3 is 16 residues long. Per the germline V gene, CDR1 is LNHDA and CDR2 is SQIVND (reference sequence). CDR3: CASSPWGTGFNTEAFF. The CDR3 nucleotides read TGTGCCAGTAGCCCTTGGGGGACAGGGTTCAACACTGAAGCTTTCTTT.

The V gene is TRBV28, the J gene TRBJ2-7; 7 bases map to TRBD2. This CDR3 spans 14 amino acids. CDR1 is MDHEN and CDR2 is SYDVKM in the germline V gene. Losses at the gene ends were 10 bases for V and 6 bases for J; bases not matched to a gene: 15. The CDR3 reads CATSGDYRRGEQYF. The CDR3 coding sequence is TGTGCCACTAGTGGGGACTATAGACGAGGCGAGCAGTACTTC.

The CDR3 protein is CAWTGRTSGNTIYF. The CDR3 DNA is TGTGCCTGGACAGGGAGGACCTCTGGAAACACCATATATTTT. The chain couples TRBV30 to TRBJ1-3, with D maybe TRBD1 (5 bases). Germline values: CDR1 GTSNPN, CDR2 SVGIG (reference sequence). V was cut by 4 bases and J by 0 bases, with 10 bases left in between. This CDR3 has 14 residues.

The chain combines TRBV5-1 with TRBJ2-3, with D possibly TRBD2 on 5 matching bases. Germline CDR1 is SGHRS and CDR2 is YFSETQ. The CDR3 sequence is 15 residues long. V dropped 2 bases and J dropped 2 bases, with 12 bases sitting between them. The CDR3 DNA reads TGCGCCAGCAGCTTTGAGGGTGGTAACACAGATACGCAGTATTTT. It specifies CASSFEGGNTDTQYF.

The V call is TRBV30, the J call TRBJ1-6; 7 nucleotides align to TRBD1. Germline loops: CDR1 GTSNPN, CDR2 SVGIG (reference sequence). Losses at the gene ends were 5 bases for V and 5 bases for J; bases not matched to a gene: 3. This CDR3 is 13 amino acids long. CDR3 protein: CAWAGTDNSPLHF. The CDR3 nucleotides read TGTGCCTGGGCCGGGACAGATAATTCACCCCTCCACTTT.

The rearrangement joins TRBV6-5 to TRBJ2-2, with 7 bases lining up with TRBD1. The CDR3 totals 14 residues. Germline values: CDR1 MNHEY, CDR2 SVGAGI. J was trimmed by 6 bases and V by 7 bases; bases with no gene match: 8. The CDR3 reads CASKSQGFPGELFF. CDR3 in DNA: TGTGCCAGCAAATCACAGGGGTTCCCCGGGGAGCTGTTTTTT.

This clone has only one observation. CDR3 residues: CASSPPGTSTGELFF. For the CDR3, the DNA is TGTGCCAGCTCACCACCCGGGACTAGCACCGGGGAGCTGTTTTTT. This rearrangement joins TRBV18 to TRBJ2-2, with TRBD2 matching over 8 bases. J was trimmed by 4 bases and V by 0 bases; bases with no gene match: 1. This CDR3 has 15 amino acids. Germline V gene lookup returns CDR1 KGHSH and CDR2 LQKENI.

The gene calls are TRBV9 and TRBJ2-7, with TRBD2 matching over 14 bases. V lost 4 bases and J lost 4; bases outside the gene matches: 7. The CDR3 has 16 residues. Per germline, CDR1 SGDLS and CDR2 YYNGEE. The CDR3 loop reads CASSPTGTSGSYEQYF. CDR3 nucleotide sequence: TGTGCCAGCAGCCCAACCGGGACTAGCGGGAGTTACGAGCAGTACTTC. Drawing the rest from reference TRBV9 and TRBJ2-7, the complete variable domain is DSGVTQTPKHLITATGQRVTLRCSPRSGDLSVYWYQQSLDQGLQFLIQYYNGEERAKGNILERFSAQQFPDLHSELNLSSLELGDSALYFCASSPTGTSGSYEQYFGPGTRLTVT.

The genes are TRBV13 and TRBJ2-2; TRBD1 matches at 9 bases. Germline V gives CDR1 PRHDT, CDR2 FYEKMQ (reference sequence). The CDR3 length is 15 residues. With V trimmed by 8 bases and J by 5 bases, 9 bases remained unmatched. This CDR3 is CASRTGQGWTGELFF. DNA of the CDR3: TGTGCCAGCCGGACGGGACAGGGCTGGACCGGGGAGCTGTTTTTT.

In DNA, the CDR3 is TGCGCCAGCAGATTAATGAACACTGAAGCTTTCTTT. Translated: CASRLMNTEAFF. V gene TRBV5-1 combines with J gene TRBJ1-1; D remains unclear. From germline, CDR1 is SGHRS and CDR2 YFSETQ. The V end lost 5 bases, the J end lost 0 bases, and 5 bases lay between the germline ends. CDR3 size: 12 residues.

The V call is TRBV7-6, the J call TRBJ1-4; 7 bases are shared with TRBD1. In germline, CDR1 is SGHVS, CDR2 FNYEAQ. Trimming took 5 bases from V and 6 from J; bases not matched to a gene: 9. The CDR3 is 15 amino acids. The CDR3 DNA reads TGTGCCAGCAGCCGAATAAATGACAGGGATGAAAAACTGTTTTTT. Residues: CASSRINDRDEKLFF.

This chain links TRBV19 with TRBJ2-5, with D possibly TRBD2 on 6 matching bases. Germline loops: CDR1 LNHDA, CDR2 SQIVND (reference sequence). The CDR3 length is 17 residues. Trimming shortened V by 4 bases and J by 6 bases, and 24 bases separated the two germline ends. The CDR3 sequence is CASSSGETRMARKTQYF. The CDR3 region has the DNA TGTGCCAGTAGTAGCGGGGAGACCAGGATGGCCCGCAAGACCCAGTACTTC.

The chain recombines TRBV20-1 with TRBJ2-1, with 9 bases fitting TRBD2. The CDR3 totals 13 residues. The junction had 3 bases not matched to a gene; V was cut back by 3 bases and J by 6 bases. Germline lookup yields CDR1 DFQATT and CDR2 SNEGSKA (reference sequence). For the CDR3, the DNA is TGCAGTGCTAGTGGCGGGAGGGTCAATGAGCAGTTCTTC. Translated, it gives CSASGGRVNEQFF.

CDR3 amino acids: CASSYSPGQSYEQYF. The CDR3 bases are TGTGCCAGCAGTTACAGTCCTGGGCAGAGTTACGAGCAGTACTTC. This chain uses TRBV6-6 with TRBJ2-7; D is unresolved. Germline V lookup: CDR1 MNHNY, CDR2 SVGAGI (reference sequence). The V gene lost 2 bases and the J gene lost 4 bases, with 15 bases spanning the gap. The CDR3 length is 15 residues.

The chain uses TRBV24-1 and TRBJ1-2; maybe TRBD1 (5 bases). The V gene's germline CDR1 is KGHDR and CDR2 SFDVKD. V lost 5 bases, J lost 5 bases, and 8 bases lay in between. The CDR3 extends over 12 amino acids. CDR3 sequence reads: CATSAGWYGYTF. CDR3 sequence (DNA): TGTGCCACCAGTGCAGGGTGGTATGGCTACACCTTC.

The chain carries TRBV5-1 and TRBJ1-1, with TRBD1 matching over 7 bases. The CDR3 is made up of 15 amino acids. CDR1 SGHRS and CDR2 YFSETQ come from the germline V gene. V lost 5 bases, J lost 6 bases, and 13 bases stayed unmatched. The CDR3 nucleotides read TGCGCCAGCAGACCCCGAGACAGGGAATCGTCTGAAGCTTTCTTT. It specifies CASRPRDRESSEAFF.

The genes are TRBV19 and TRBJ1-3; D is undetermined. The V end was cut by 9 bases, the J end by 0 bases, with 9 bases between. This CDR3 region has 13 residues. Germline V gives CDR1 LNHDA, CDR2 SQIVND (reference sequence). The chain's CDR3 is CASSESSGNTIYF. The CDR3 DNA follows: TGTGCCAGCTCGGAGAGCTCTGGAAACACCATATATTTT.

The rearrangement joins TRBV21-1 to TRBJ2-7; the table gives TRBD2 as D, unverified against the DNA. TRBV21-1 is a documented pseudogene. CDR3 length equals 15 residues. In DNA, the CDR3 is TGTGCCAGCAGCAGTTGGGGACTAGCGCGATACGAGCAGTACTTC. Protein sequence: CASSSWGLARYEQYF.

The chain has TRBV7-8 and TRBJ2-7; TRBD2 might be the D (6 bases). The CDR3 length is 14 residues. Germline CDR1 reads SGHVS; CDR2 reads FQNEAQ. V lost 3 bases, J lost 2 bases, and 11 bases lay in between. The CDR3 DNA is TGTGCCAGCAGCTTCACTAGCACCACCTACGAGCAGTACTTC. Protein product: CASSFTSTTYEQYF.

This rearrangement joins TRBV7-6 to TRBJ2-1, with TRBD2 matching over 13 bases. Trimming took 1 base from V and 5 from J; bases not matched to a gene: 5. Germline assignment: CDR1 SGHVS and CDR2 FNYEAQ. The CDR3 consists of 17 residues. CDR3: CASSLGGLAGSHNEQFF. The CDR3 nucleotides are TGTGCCAGCAGCTTAGGGGGACTAGCGGGGTCCCACAATGAGCAGTTCTTC.